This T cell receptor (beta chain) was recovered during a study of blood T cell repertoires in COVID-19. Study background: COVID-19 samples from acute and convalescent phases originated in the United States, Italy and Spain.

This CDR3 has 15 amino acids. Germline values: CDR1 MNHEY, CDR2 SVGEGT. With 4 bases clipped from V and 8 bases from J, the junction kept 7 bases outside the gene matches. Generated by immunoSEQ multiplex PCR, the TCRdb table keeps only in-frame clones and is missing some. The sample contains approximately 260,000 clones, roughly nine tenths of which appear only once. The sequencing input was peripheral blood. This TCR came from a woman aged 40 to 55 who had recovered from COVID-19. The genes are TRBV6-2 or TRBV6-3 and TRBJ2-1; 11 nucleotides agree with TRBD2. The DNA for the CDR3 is TGTGCCAGCAGTTTCACTAGCGGGAGCTTTCATGAGCAGTTCTTC. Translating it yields CASSFTSGSFHEQFF.